A selection of T cell receptor beta chains follows, all from one sample in a study of cytomegalovirus exposure and HLA in healthy donors. The method was immunoSEQ multiplex PCR; TCRdb's version includes in-frame clones alone and lacks a portion of them. The sample yields 120,000 or so clones, about 90% seen once. Sequencing was carried out using PBMCs. These receptors were collected from a young woman in good health and CMV-seronegative. The CDR3 runs from the conserved cysteine through the conserved F or W. Fields, in order: CDR3 protein, CDR3 DNA, clone size, J gene, V gene, D gene. The D gene is left open where the match is weak. Some rows have no size entry. The others give once, few or many, or a class for an expanded clone.

cdr3_aa: CASSQSPDSSYEQYF; cdr3_nt: TGTGCCAGCAGCCAGTCCCCGGACAGCTCCTACGAGCAGTACTTC; clone_size: NA; j_call: TRBJ2-7; v_call: TRBV7-9; d_call: NA
cdr3_aa: CASSPIGWPSQGHTEAFF; cdr3_nt: TGTGCCAGCAGCCCTATTGGATGGCCCAGTCAGGGTCACACTGAAGCTTTCTTT; clone_size: NA; j_call: TRBJ1-1; v_call: TRBV5-6; d_call: NA
cdr3_aa: CASSLFQGFEAFF; cdr3_nt: TGTGCCAGCAGTTTATTCCAGGGATTTGAAGCTTTCTTT; clone_size: NA; j_call: TRBJ1-1; v_call: TRBV27; d_call: NA
cdr3_aa: CASSLTAGGNEQFF; cdr3_nt: TGTGCCAGCAGTCTCACCGCGGGGGGCAATGAGCAGTTCTTC; clone_size: NA; j_call: TRBJ2-1; v_call: TRBV2; d_call: TRBD2
cdr3_aa: CASSLRHGTPSGANVLTF; cdr3_nt: TGTGCCAGCAGCCTCCGACACGGAACACCTTCTGGGGCCAACGTCCTGACTTTC; clone_size: NA; j_call: TRBJ2-6; v_call: TRBV21-1; d_call: NA
cdr3_aa: CASARSGGPSSYNEQFF; cdr3_nt: TGCGCCAGCGCAAGGAGCGGGGGCCCGAGCTCCTACAATGAGCAGTTCTTC; clone_size: once; j_call: TRBJ2-1; v_call: TRBV5-1; d_call: TRBD2
cdr3_aa: CASSVLAGNNEQFF; cdr3_nt: TGTGCCAGCAGCGTTCTAGCGGGGAACAATGAGCAGTTCTTC; clone_size: NA; j_call: TRBJ2-1; v_call: TRBV9; d_call: TRBD2
cdr3_aa: CASSHRGSVLETQYF; cdr3_nt: TGCGCCAGCAGCCACAGGGGGTCGGTATTAGAGACCCAGTACTTC; clone_size: NA; j_call: TRBJ2-5; v_call: TRBV4-1; d_call: TRBD1
cdr3_aa: CASSSQEGAVDKNIQYF; cdr3_nt: TGTGCCAGCAGCTCCCAAGAGGGAGCGGTGGACAAAAACATTCAGTACTTC; clone_size: medium-sized; j_call: TRBJ2-4; v_call: TRBV5-4; d_call: NA
cdr3_aa: CATRLAGSTDTQYF; cdr3_nt: TGTGCCACCAGACTAGCGGGAAGCACAGATACGCAGTATTTT; clone_size: NA; j_call: TRBJ2-3; v_call: TRBV6-1; d_call: TRBD2
cdr3_aa: CASSRYEQYF; cdr3_nt: TGTGCCAGCAGTCGGTACGAGCAGTACTTC; clone_size: few; j_call: TRBJ2-7; v_call: TRBV28; d_call: NA
cdr3_aa: CASSEGTSGRARETQYF; cdr3_nt: TGTGCCAGCAGCGAAGGAACTAGCGGGAGGGCCCGAGAGACCCAGTACTTC; clone_size: NA; j_call: TRBJ2-5; v_call: TRBV5-6; d_call: TRBD2
cdr3_aa: CASSRRQGRSGGITEAFF; cdr3_nt: TGCGCCAGCAGCCGGAGACAGGGTAGGTCCGGGGGAATCACTGAAGCTTTCTTT; clone_size: NA; j_call: TRBJ1-1; v_call: TRBV5-1; d_call: TRBD1
cdr3_aa: CASSFTRTGANTEAFF; cdr3_nt: TGCGCCAGCAGCTTCACCCGGACAGGGGCGAACACTGAAGCTTTCTTT; clone_size: NA; j_call: TRBJ1-1; v_call: TRBV5-1; d_call: TRBD1
cdr3_aa: CASSLESGGGQPQHF; cdr3_nt: TGTGCCAGCAGCTTAGAGTCAGGGGGTGGTCAGCCCCAGCATTTT; clone_size: NA; j_call: TRBJ1-5; v_call: TRBV7-2; d_call: TRBD1
cdr3_aa: CASSIDMAGLAYEQYF; cdr3_nt: TGTGCCAGTAGTATAGATATGGCAGGACTTGCCTACGAGCAGTACTTC; clone_size: NA; j_call: TRBJ2-7; v_call: TRBV19; d_call: NA
cdr3_aa: CASSYPGLWADTQYF; cdr3_nt: TGTGCCAGCAGCTACCCAGGGCTTTGGGCAGATACGCAGTATTTT; clone_size: NA; j_call: TRBJ2-3; v_call: TRBV7-9; d_call: NA
cdr3_aa: CASSSFHSVNTEAFF; cdr3_nt: TGTGCCAGCAGTTCGTTTCACTCGGTGAACACTGAAGCTTTCTTT; clone_size: NA; j_call: TRBJ1-1; v_call: TRBV6-5; d_call: NA
cdr3_aa: CASGLQDYSNQPQHF; cdr3_nt: TGTGCTAGTGGTTTGCAGGACTATAGCAATCAGCCCCAGCATTTT; clone_size: NA; j_call: TRBJ1-5; v_call: TRBV12-5; d_call: NA
cdr3_aa: CASSRFAGVDEQYF; cdr3_nt: TGTGCCAGCTCACGTTTCGCCGGGGTCGACGAGCAGTACTTC; clone_size: NA; j_call: TRBJ2-7; v_call: TRBV18; d_call: NA
cdr3_aa: CASSIYQGEAFF; cdr3_nt: TGTGCCAGTAGTATTTATCAGGGTGAAGCTTTCTTT; clone_size: NA; j_call: TRBJ1-1; v_call: TRBV19; d_call: NA
cdr3_aa: CSARTQGEQFF; cdr3_nt: TGCAGTGCCAGGACGCAGGGTGAGCAGTTCTTC; clone_size: NA; j_call: TRBJ2-1; v_call: TRBV20-1; d_call: NA
cdr3_aa: CASSYSWDRSYNEQFF; cdr3_nt: TGTGCCAGCAGTTACTCTTGGGACAGATCCTACAATGAGCAGTTCTTC; clone_size: NA; j_call: TRBJ2-1; v_call: TRBV6-5; d_call: TRBD1
cdr3_aa: CASSPPPGTSGRGQYF; cdr3_nt: TGTGCCAGCTCACCCCCCCCCGGGACTAGCGGGAGGGGGCAGTACTTC; clone_size: NA; j_call: TRBJ2-7; v_call: TRBV18; d_call: TRBD2
cdr3_aa: CASSFTRSGNTIYF; cdr3_nt: TGTGCCAGCAGTTTCACCAGATCCGGAAACACCATATATTTT; clone_size: NA; j_call: TRBJ1-3; v_call: TRBV28; d_call: NA
cdr3_aa: CASSFRTGDGYTF; cdr3_nt: TGCGCCAGCAGCTTCAGGACAGGGGATGGCTACACCTTC; clone_size: NA; j_call: TRBJ1-2; v_call: TRBV5-1; d_call: TRBD1
cdr3_aa: CASSLSGGNGGEQYF; cdr3_nt: TGCGCCAGCAGCTTATCAGGGGGGAATGGTGGCGAGCAGTACTTC; clone_size: NA; j_call: TRBJ2-7; v_call: TRBV5-1; d_call: NA
cdr3_aa: CASSERTGTGELFF; cdr3_nt: TGTGCCAGCTCAGAACGGACAGGGACCGGGGAGCTGTTTTTT; clone_size: NA; j_call: TRBJ2-2; v_call: TRBV18; d_call: TRBD1
cdr3_aa: CASSLLREGYNEQFF; cdr3_nt: TGTGCCAGCAGTTTATTGCGGGAGGGCTACAATGAGCAGTTCTTC; clone_size: NA; j_call: TRBJ2-1; v_call: TRBV28; d_call: TRBD2
cdr3_aa: CAVGTSGGAGELFF; cdr3_nt: TGTGCCGTAGGGACTAGCGGGGGGGCCGGGGAGCTGTTTTTT; clone_size: NA; j_call: TRBJ2-2; v_call: TRBV27; d_call: TRBD2
cdr3_aa: CASSYGTGINQPQHF; cdr3_nt: TGTGCCAGCAGTTACGGGACAGGCATTAATCAGCCCCAGCATTTT; clone_size: NA; j_call: TRBJ1-5; v_call: TRBV2; d_call: TRBD1
cdr3_aa: CATLKLTGTGTEAFF; cdr3_nt: TGTGCCACCCTCAAACTTACAGGTACTGGGACTGAAGCTTTCTTT; clone_size: NA; j_call: TRBJ1-1; v_call: TRBV7-9; d_call: NA